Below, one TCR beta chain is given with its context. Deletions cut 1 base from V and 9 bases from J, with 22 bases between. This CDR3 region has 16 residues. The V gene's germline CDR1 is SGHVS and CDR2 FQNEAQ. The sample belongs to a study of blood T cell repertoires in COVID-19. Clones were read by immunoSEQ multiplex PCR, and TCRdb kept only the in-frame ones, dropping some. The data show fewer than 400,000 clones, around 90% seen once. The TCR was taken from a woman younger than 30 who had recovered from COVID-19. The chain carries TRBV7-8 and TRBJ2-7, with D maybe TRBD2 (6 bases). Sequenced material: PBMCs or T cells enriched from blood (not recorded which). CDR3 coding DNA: TGTGCCAGCAGCTTAGTTCAAATCGGGGGAGAGTTTGTGCAGTACTTC. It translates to CASSLVQIGGEFVQYF. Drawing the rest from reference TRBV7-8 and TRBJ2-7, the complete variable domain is GAGVSQSPRYKVAKRGQDVALRCDPISGHVSLFWYQQALGQGPEFLTYFQNEAQLDKSGLPSDRFFAERPEGSVSTLKIQRTQQEDSAVYLCASSLVQIGGEFVQYFGPGTRLTVT.